This T cell receptor beta chain is from a study of blood T cell repertoires in COVID-19. Across the study: Whether acute or convalescent, the COVID-19 samples came from the United States, Italy and Spain.

In its sample, this clone was seen a few times. The data were produced by immunoSEQ multiplex PCR, yet TCRdb's version contains in-frame clones alone and is incomplete. The sample shows about 400,000 clones, about 90% of them seen only once. Germline CDR1 is SEHNR and CDR2 is FQNEAQ (reference sequence). V shed 5 bases and J shed 0 bases, with 14 bases lying between them. The CDR3 covers 15 residues. Input material: PBMCs or T cells enriched from blood (not recorded which). The chain has TRBV7-9 and TRBJ2-7; no clear D. This receptor was taken from a woman aged 25 to 39 who had recovered from COVID-19. For the CDR3, the DNA is TGTGCCAGCAGCATTGAAGACTTAAGCTCCTACGAGCAGTACTTC. This gives the protein CASSIEDLSSYEQYF.